The T cell receptor (beta chain) described here comes from a study of blood T cell repertoires in COVID-19 (dated by TCRdb to 2020 to 2021). Context from the whole study: Samples covering the acute and convalescent phases of COVID-19 were provided by collaborators in the United States, Italy and Spain. Where available, HLA class I and class II types were obtained from metadata supplied by the sample provider rather than from assay-based typing. Sample metadata almost always included a de-identified subject ID, COVID-19 status, age in years and sex. Deeply sampled blood TCRbeta repertoires from subjects exposed to, actively infected with, or recovered from COVID-19 were included in the dataset. The repertoires were released in a freely available public database intended as a resource for research on the immune response to SARS-CoV-2. Samples came from the ongoing ImmuneRACE study (first 160 participants) plus 1,254 subjects from 6 global collaborators. The prospective study material was composed of cDNA or gDNA derived from T cells, B-cell-depleted T cells, or PBMCs.

About this clone: Its antigen remains undetermined. No much larger clonotype is one base removed from it; base qualities were not supplied.

Whole blood was collected in K2EDTA tubes by collaborating institutions according to the institutions' own protocols. For TCRbeta analysis, collaborators shipped samples in one of three forms: frozen whole blood, isolated PBMCs, or DNA extracted from either of those sample types. TCRbeta CDR3 regions were amplified from genomic DNA by means of the immunoSEQ Assay, a bias-controlled multiplex PCR. For the original study's pipeline: Nucleated cell counts per sample were estimated from amplification of reference gene primers within the assay. To quantify the absolute abundance of each unique TCRbeta CDR3 rearrangement, sequence reads were collapsed and filtered. For each sample, productive Simpson clonality was calculated as the square root of Simpson's diversity index across productive rearrangements. Here the immuneACCESS table is served through TCRdb, limited to in-frame sequences with V and J called. Missing clones are a known gap in these copies; in checked studies unresolved V genes cover under half, and the rest lacks a known reason. For V, J and clone size, that table is used; D and trimming come from the DNA. This sample comprises about 130,000 clones, 65% to 90% of them detected only once. The top ten clones comprise approximately 6.6% of the sample.

Study-wide findings and limitations: The quantity of clinical and demographic metadata differed by source and by participant and was supplied without curation.

The source of this sequence is an older man with active or convalescent COVID-19. Source material: peripheral blood.

CDR3 loop: CASSPSGQGEGYTF. The sequence in DNA is TGTGCCAGCTCACCAAGTGGACAGGGGGAGGGCTACACCTTC. The chain was built from TRBV18 and TRBJ1-2, with 10 central nucleotides matching TRBD1. For this chain, trimming is 2 bases at the V end and 8 bases at the J end, and the number of junction bases without a gene match is 5. The CDR3 runs 14 amino acids, cysteine and phenylalanine included. The kept DNA is CDR3 alone, 42 bases in frame from the first base. The CDR1 and CDR2 encoded by the germline V gene are KGHSH and LQKENI. The full variable domain, completed from the reference TRBV18 and TRBJ1-2 proteins outside the CDR3, reads NAGVMQNPRHLVRRRGQEARLRCSPMKGHSHVYWYRQLPEEGLKFMVYLQKENIIDESGMPKERFSAEFPKEGPSILRIQQVVRGDSAAYFCASSPSGQGEGYTFGSGTRLTVV.